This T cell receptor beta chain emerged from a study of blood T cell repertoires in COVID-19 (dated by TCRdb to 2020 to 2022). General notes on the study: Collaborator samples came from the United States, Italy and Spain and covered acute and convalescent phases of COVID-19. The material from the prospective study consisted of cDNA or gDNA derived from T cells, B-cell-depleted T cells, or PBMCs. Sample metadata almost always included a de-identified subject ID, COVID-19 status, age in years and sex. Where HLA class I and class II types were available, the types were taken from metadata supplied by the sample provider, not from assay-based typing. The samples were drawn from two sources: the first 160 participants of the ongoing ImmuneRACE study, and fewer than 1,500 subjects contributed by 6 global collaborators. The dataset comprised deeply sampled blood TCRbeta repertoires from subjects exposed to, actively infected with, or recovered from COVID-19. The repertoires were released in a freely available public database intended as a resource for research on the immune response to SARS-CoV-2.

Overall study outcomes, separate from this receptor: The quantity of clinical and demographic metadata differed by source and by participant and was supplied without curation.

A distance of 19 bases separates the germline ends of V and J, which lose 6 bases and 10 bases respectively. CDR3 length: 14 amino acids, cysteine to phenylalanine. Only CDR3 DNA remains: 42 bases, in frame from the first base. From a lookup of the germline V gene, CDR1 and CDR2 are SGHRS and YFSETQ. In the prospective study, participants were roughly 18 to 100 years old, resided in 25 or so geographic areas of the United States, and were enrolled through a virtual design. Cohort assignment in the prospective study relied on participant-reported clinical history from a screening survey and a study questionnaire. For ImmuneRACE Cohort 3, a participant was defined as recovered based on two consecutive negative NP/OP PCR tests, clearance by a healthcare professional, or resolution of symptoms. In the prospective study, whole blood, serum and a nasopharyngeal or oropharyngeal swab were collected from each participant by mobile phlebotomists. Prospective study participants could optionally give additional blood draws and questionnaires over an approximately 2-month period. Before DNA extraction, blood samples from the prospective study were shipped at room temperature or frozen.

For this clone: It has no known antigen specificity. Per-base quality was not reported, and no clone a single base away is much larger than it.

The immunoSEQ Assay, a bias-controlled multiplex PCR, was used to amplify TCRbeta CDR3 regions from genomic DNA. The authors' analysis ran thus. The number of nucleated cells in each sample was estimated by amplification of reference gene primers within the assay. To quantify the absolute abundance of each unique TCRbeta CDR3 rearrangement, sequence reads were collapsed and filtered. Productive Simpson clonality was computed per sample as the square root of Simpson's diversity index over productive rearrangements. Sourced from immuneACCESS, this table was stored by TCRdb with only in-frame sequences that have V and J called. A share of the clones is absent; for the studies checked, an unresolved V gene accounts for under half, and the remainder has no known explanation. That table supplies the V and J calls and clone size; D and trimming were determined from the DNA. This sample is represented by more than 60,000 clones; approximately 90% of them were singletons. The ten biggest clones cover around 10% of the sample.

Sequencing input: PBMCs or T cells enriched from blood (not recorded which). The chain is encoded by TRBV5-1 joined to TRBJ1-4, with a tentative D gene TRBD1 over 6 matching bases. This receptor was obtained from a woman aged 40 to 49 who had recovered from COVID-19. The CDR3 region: CASTREGGRGKLFF. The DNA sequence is TGCGCCAGCACCCGGGAGGGGGGCAGAGGAAAACTGTTTTTT.